The present TCR beta chain was sequenced within a study of blood T cell repertoires in COVID-19. Assay used: immunoSEQ multiplex PCR; TCRdb lists only in-frame clones, some missing. The sample lists about 130,000 clones; roughly 90% were seen once. This CDR3 has 16 residues. CDR1 is SGHRS and CDR2 is YFSETQ in the germline V gene. The ends lost 5 bases at V and 1 base at J; junction bases unmatched: 9. The material sequenced was PBMCs or T cells enriched from blood (not recorded which). The clonotype was recovered from a woman in her 50s who had recovered from COVID-19. The chain links TRBV5-1 to TRBJ1-2; 9 positions agree with TRBD1. The DNA of the CDR3 is TGCGCCAGCAGACCTAGGGGGGACAGGGATAACTATGGCTACACCTTC. The encoded protein is CASRPRGDRDNYGYTF.